This T cell receptor beta chain was recorded in a study of CD8 T cells in Susac syndrome (dated by TCRdb to 2018 to 2020). Regarding the complete study: Whether CD8+ T cell activation and differentiation in Susac syndrome was antigen driven was tested using repertoire sequencing. Clonality of the CD8+ T cell repertoire was compared between over ten healthy donors, approximately 14 Susac syndrome patients and about 15 multiple sclerosis patients. Paper-wide results and their limitations: The TCR sequencing and HLA analysis was acknowledged to have included a relatively small number of individuals.

From its cysteine to its phenylalanine, the CDR3 spans 17 amino acids. Only CDR3 DNA is held: 51 bases, read in frame from base 1. V and J lose 2 bases and 6 bases, and a span of 20 bases separates them. The CDR1 and CDR2 encoded by the germline V gene are LGHNT and FRNRAP. To note about this clonotype: Its antigen is still unknown. Base qualities are missing; no much larger clone stands one base away.

Peripheral blood CD8+ and CD4+ T cells from healthy donors, Susac syndrome patients and multiple sclerosis patients were profiled using high-throughput TCR beta sequencing. The multiple sclerosis controls were treatment-naive patients whose relapsing-remitting disease, either stable or active, fulfilled the revised McDonald criteria. Bulk CD8+ and CD4+ T cells were purified by magnetic negative isolation, whereas CD8+ TEMRA cells were enriched by FACS. Blood was collected in EDTA tubes and processed within 24 hours, with PBMCs isolated through density gradient centrifugation. PBMCs intended for TCR sequencing were cryopreserved in liquid nitrogen and thawed later in a water bath at 37 degrees C. The sorted or isolated CD4+, CD8+ and CD8+ TEMRA cells had a purity of 90% or higher. RNA was extracted with the RNeasy kit and about 0.5 to 1 ug was reverse transcribed using random hexamers. The immunoSEQ multiplex PCR assay, covering 54 Vbeta and 13 Jbeta segments, was used to amplify TCR beta CDR3 regions. To correct PCR amplification bias, a synthetic template baseline was used for both primer optimization and computational correction. In the original analysis: Reads were annotated to V, D and J genes per IMGT and analyzed with immunoSEQ Analyzer, keeping only productive sequences. To calculate clonality, Shannon entropy was normalized by log2 of the number of productive unique sequences and then subtracted from one. For each patient and control, public and private clones were evaluated among the 100 most prevalent clones. Clones were defined as Susac-specific when absent from the healthy and MS cohorts, from about 1,100 published viral clones and from other ImmuneACCESS disease sequences. Using fastp trimming at Q25 and MiXCR clonotype assembly, TCRdb reanalyzed the public sequencing data and kept in-frame beta chains. Entries are consolidated by CDR3 protein sequence, retaining the most common genes and DNA. The V and J calls here are based on TCRdb, not the publication. For this sample there are 100,000 to 150,000 distinct CDR3 sequences; 75% to 90% appear just once. Together, the top ten hold about 0.51% of the sample.

The rearranged chain carries TRBV12-5 and TRBJ2-1; the D gene remains uncertain. The source of this sequence is a human donor with multiple sclerosis. Sequences were obtained from CD8+ T cells from PBMCs. The nucleotides are TGTGCTAGTGGTTTGACAACTCATCACCCCGACCCCAATGAGCAGTTCTTC. This gives the protein CASGLTTHHPDPNEQFF.